These 20 T cell receptor beta chains were all obtained from the same sample, sequenced in a study of OX40 agonist ivuxolimab in advanced cancers. This table comes from immunoSEQ multiplex PCR, and its TCRdb copy is limited to in-frame clones, with some not included. The sample consists of under 70,000 clones, 84% of them appearing once. The specimen was CD4+ or CD8+ T cells sorted from blood, collected in a trial of the OX40 agonist ivuxolimab. The receptor set was obtained from an adult with an advanced solid tumor such as melanoma, head and neck, liver or kidney cancer.

The chain combines TRBV18 with TRBJ2-7; tentative D call: TRBD2 (6 bases). This CDR3 spans 13 amino acids. V gave up 8 bases and J gave up 3 bases, with 14 bases separating them. Germline CDR1 reads KGHSH; CDR2 reads LQKENI. The CDR3 spells CASHGTPHYEQYF. The CDR3 DNA follows: TGTGCCAGCCACGGGACTCCTCACTACGAGCAGTACTTC. The entire variable domain, with the rest obtained from reference TRBV18 and TRBJ2-7, is as follows: NAGVMQNPRHLVRRRGQEARLRCSPMKGHSHVYWYRQLPEEGLKFMVYLQKENIIDESGMPKERFSAEFPKEGPSILRIQQVVRGDSAAYFCASHGTPHYEQYFGPGTRLTVT.

The chain recombines TRBV5-6 with TRBJ2-7; D possibly corresponds to TRBD1 (6 bases). Trimming took 4 bases from V and 0 from J, leaving 20 bases between them. Germline V gene sequence: CDR1 SGHDT, CDR2 YYEEEE. The CDR3 sequence is 17 residues long. This chain's CDR3 is CASSLRPGQWGSYEQYF. The CDR3 DNA is TGTGCCAGCAGCCTCAGACCTGGACAGTGGGGCTCCTACGAGCAGTACTTC.

The rearrangement joins TRBV11-2 to TRBJ1-6; no firm D call. This CDR3 has 16 residues. CDR1 is SGHAT, CDR2 FQNNGV, per germline. Trimming cost V 0 bases and J 7 bases, with 13 bases left between them. CDR3 sequence: CASSLEGAFGNSPLHF. The CDR3 bases are TGTGCCAGCAGCTTAGAAGGCGCTTTCGGGAATTCACCCCTCCACTTT.

This clone was recorded a few times. The gene calls are TRBV6-6 and TRBJ1-2, with D unclear. The V end was cut by 4 bases, the J end by 5 bases, with 14 bases between. The CDR3 runs 14 residues. Per the germline V gene, CDR1 is MNHNY and CDR2 is SVGAGI (reference sequence). CDR3 loop: CASSLRSDPYGYTF. DNA for the CDR3: TGTGCCAGCAGTTTGAGGTCCGACCCTTATGGCTACACCTTC.

V and J are TRBV5-5 and TRBJ2-7; 8 bases map to TRBD1. CDR3 length: 14 amino acids. Germline V lookup: CDR1 SGHKS, CDR2 YYEKEE (reference sequence). J gave up 4 bases and V 4 bases, and 7 bases lay outside the gene matches. In DNA, the CDR3 is TGTGCCAGCAGCATACAGGGGGTAAGGTACGAGCAGTACTTC. Amino acid sequence: CASSIQGVRYEQYF.

This clone was seen only a few times. The rearrangement links TRBV14 to TRBJ2-5; 8 bases align to TRBD1. J gave up 7 bases and V 1 base, and 5 bases lay outside the gene matches. Germline V CDR1 and CDR2: SGHDN, FVKESK. The CDR3 is made up of 14 amino acids. CDR3 sequence (DNA): TGTGCCAGCAGCCAAGTTGGGACAGGAGGGACCCAGTACTTC. It encodes CASSQVGTGGTQYF. Full variable domain (outside the CDR3, taken from reference TRBV14 and TRBJ2-5): EAGVTQFPSHSVIEKGQTVTLRCDPISGHDNLYWYRRVMGKEIKFLLHFVKESKQDESGMPNNRFLAERTGGTYSTLKVQPAELEDSGVYFCASSQVGTGGTQYFGPGTRLLVL.

In its sample, this clone was seen many times. This CDR3 is also generated by other DNA sequences in the sample. This chain links TRBV2 with TRBJ1-2; weak D call: TRBD1 (6 bases). Trimming took off 6 bases at V and 6 bases at J, with 8 bases between the two ends. CDR1 and CDR2 (germline): SNHLY, FYNNEI. The CDR3 length is 11 residues. The CDR3 protein is CASRQGDGYTF. The CDR3 DNA sequence: TGTGCCAGCAGACAGGGCGATGGCTACACCTTC.

This chain links TRBV7-2 with TRBJ1-5, with TRBD1 matching 7 bases. The junction had 3 bases not matched to a gene; V was cut back by 5 bases and J by 2 bases. CDR3 length: 14 residues. The V gene's germline CDR1 is SGHTA and CDR2 FQGNSA. The CDR3 bases are TGTGCCAGCAGCCCAACAGGGGGCAATCAGCCCCAGCATTTT. Residues: CASSPTGGNQPQHF.

V is TRBV20-1 and J is TRBJ1-1, with D hard to call. Trimming cost V 3 bases and J 4 bases, with 6 bases left between them. Per the germline V gene, CDR1 is DFQATT and CDR2 is SNEGSKA (reference sequence). The CDR3 has 11 amino acids. CDR3 residues: CSASSSTEAFF. CDR3 sequence (DNA): TGCAGTGCTAGTAGTAGCACTGAAGCTTTCTTT.

The chain is built from TRBV9 and TRBJ2-2; TRBD1 matches at 7 bases. The CDR3 runs to 19 residues. The J segment lost 0 bases and the V segment lost 3 bases, leaving 14 bases of the junction unmatched. The germline V gene encodes CDR1 SGDLS and CDR2 YYNGEE. The CDR3 spells CASSDGLDRSPTNTGELFF. As DNA, the CDR3 is TGTGCCAGCAGCGATGGTTTGGACAGGAGCCCAACGAACACCGGGGAGCTGTTTTTT.

The rearrangement joins TRBV5-8 to TRBJ2-5, with D tentatively TRBD1 (5 bases). CDR1 SGHTS and CDR2 YDEGEE come from the germline V gene. The germline V and J ends were trimmed by 5 bases and 1 base, with 12 bases remaining between them. This CDR3 is built from 14 residues. This chain's CDR3 is CASSSRGLQETQYF. CDR3 in DNA: TGTGCCAGCAGTTCAAGGGGCCTCCAAGAGACCCAGTACTTC.

The CDR3 DNA follows: TGTGCCAGCATGGGGGGCGGAACCGGGGAGCTGTTTTTT. Translating it yields CASMGGGTGELFF. The gene calls are TRBV9 and TRBJ2-2; either TRBD1 or TRBD2 may fit D (6 bases each). V lost 6 bases to trimming and J lost 5 bases, with 11 bases between them. The CDR3 consists of 13 residues. Looked up from germline, CDR1 is SGDLS and CDR2 is YYNGEE. The full variable domain, with the rest looked up from reference TRBV9 and TRBJ2-2, is DSGVTQTPKHLITATGQRVTLRCSPRSGDLSVYWYQQSLDQGLQFLIQYYNGEERAKGNILERFSAQQFPDLHSELNLSSLELGDSALYFCASMGGGTGELFFGEGSRLTVL.

The chain combines TRBV5-1 with TRBJ2-7; D is perhaps TRBD2 (5 bases). CDR3 length equals 15 residues. V was pared by 4 bases and J by 6 bases, with 20 bases between. CDR1 and CDR2 from the germline V gene are SGHRS and YFSETQ. The CDR3 bases are TGCGCCAGCAGCCCTGAACCCTCTTATAGCGTCGAGCAGTACTTC. Translated, it gives CASSPEPSYSVEQYF. The complete variable domain, with remaining parts taken from reference TRBV5-1 and TRBJ2-7, reads KAGVTQTPRYLIKTRGQQVTLSCSPISGHRSVSWYQQTPGQGLQFLFEYFSETQRNKGNFPGRFSGRQFSNSRSEMNVSTLELGDSALYLCASSPEPSYSVEQYFGPGTRLTVT.

The chain employs TRBV6-1 and TRBJ1-6; tentatively, D is TRBD1 (6 bases). The germline gives CDR1 MNHNS, CDR2 SASEGT. Trimming took off 6 bases at V and 7 bases at J, with 13 bases between the two ends. The CDR3 has 14 amino acids. In DNA form, the CDR3 reads TGTGCCAGCAGGTACACAGGGAGAAATTCACCCCTCCACTTT. Protein product: CASRYTGRNSPLHF.

The chain carries TRBV5-1 and TRBJ2-2; D perhaps matches TRBD2 (5 bases). This CDR3 has 15 amino acids. Germline V gives CDR1 SGHRS, CDR2 YFSETQ. Trimming took off 7 bases at V and 0 bases at J, with 13 bases between the two ends. The CDR3 loop reads CASASPQTNTGELFF. The DNA of the CDR3 is TGCGCCAGCGCTAGCCCGCAGACGAACACCGGGGAGCTGTTTTTT.

This chain joins TRBV9 and TRBJ2-2; D remains ambiguous. V lost 0 bases and J lost 1, with 4 bases in between. The CDR3 is 14 residues long. Germline V gives CDR1 SGDLS, CDR2 YYNGEE. The CDR3 nucleotides are TGTGCCAGCAGCGTAGCTTTGAACACCGGGGAGCTGTTTTTT. Translated, it gives CASSVALNTGELFF.

The chain links TRBV10-3 to TRBJ1-2; D remains ambiguous. From germline, CDR1 is ENHRY and CDR2 SYGVKD. Trimming shortened V by 6 bases and J by 6 bases, and 17 bases separated the two germline ends. CDR3 size: 14 residues. The CDR3 DNA reads as TGTGCCATCAGGTACGGGCCCGGTGGCGATGGCTACACCTTC. Translated: CAIRYGPGGDGYTF.

Here the CDR3 reads CASSTDATQYF. For the CDR3, the DNA is TGTGCCAGCAGCACGGACGCTACACAGTATTTT. This chain links TRBV6-6 with TRBJ2-3; D is unclear. Germline CDR1 is MNHNY and CDR2 is SVGAGI (reference sequence). Deletions cut 6 bases from V and 12 bases from J, with 13 bases between. CDR3 length: 11 residues.

The chain is built from TRBV5-1 and TRBJ1-2; D might be TRBD1 (6 bases). Germline V gene sequence: CDR1 SGHRS, CDR2 YFSETQ. The CDR3 length is 18 residues. Deletions cut 0 bases from V and 2 bases from J, with 20 bases between. The CDR3 loop is CASSLEGVGGAANYGYTF. The DNA of the CDR3 is TGCGCCAGCAGCTTGGAGGGGGTTGGTGGCGCGGCCAACTATGGCTACACCTTC.

The genes are TRBV2 and TRBJ1-4, with a possible D match to TRBD1 (5 bases). CDR1 and CDR2 from the germline V gene are SNHLY and FYNNEI. Trimming stripped 5 bases from V and 8 bases from J, with 12 bases between. The CDR3 runs 13 residues. The CDR3 DNA is TGTGCCAGCAGTAGGAGGGACGGCGAAAAACTGTTTTTT. Translating gives CASSRRDGEKLFF.